This paragraph covers one T cell receptor (beta chain) sequence. Antigen unknown. This sample was taken from a study of PD-L1 blockade in urothelial cancer. Some clones are missing from TCRdb's copy, which holds only in-frame ones; the method was immunoSEQ multiplex PCR. The sample holds 40,000 to 55,000 clones, more than 70% seen once. General study points: Stronger expansion of tumor-associated clones in blood at 3 weeks distinguished durable-benefit patients.

CDR1 SGHTA and CDR2 FQGNSA come from the germline V gene. The CDR3 spans 13 residues. With V trimmed by 3 bases and J by 8 bases, 6 bases remained unmatched. Documented time point: peripheral blood 6 weeks after treatment start. Patients' urothelial carcinoma was locally advanced or metastatic. The sequencing used PBMCs, collected around atezolizumab (anti-PD-L1) treatment. V is TRBV7-2 and J is TRBJ1-2; 7 positions match TRBD1. This sequence originates from a man aged 55-75 years with urothelial cancer. CDR3 DNA sequence: TGTGCCAGCAGCTTGGACAGGACCTCCGGCTACACCTTC. This encodes CASSLDRTSGYTF.